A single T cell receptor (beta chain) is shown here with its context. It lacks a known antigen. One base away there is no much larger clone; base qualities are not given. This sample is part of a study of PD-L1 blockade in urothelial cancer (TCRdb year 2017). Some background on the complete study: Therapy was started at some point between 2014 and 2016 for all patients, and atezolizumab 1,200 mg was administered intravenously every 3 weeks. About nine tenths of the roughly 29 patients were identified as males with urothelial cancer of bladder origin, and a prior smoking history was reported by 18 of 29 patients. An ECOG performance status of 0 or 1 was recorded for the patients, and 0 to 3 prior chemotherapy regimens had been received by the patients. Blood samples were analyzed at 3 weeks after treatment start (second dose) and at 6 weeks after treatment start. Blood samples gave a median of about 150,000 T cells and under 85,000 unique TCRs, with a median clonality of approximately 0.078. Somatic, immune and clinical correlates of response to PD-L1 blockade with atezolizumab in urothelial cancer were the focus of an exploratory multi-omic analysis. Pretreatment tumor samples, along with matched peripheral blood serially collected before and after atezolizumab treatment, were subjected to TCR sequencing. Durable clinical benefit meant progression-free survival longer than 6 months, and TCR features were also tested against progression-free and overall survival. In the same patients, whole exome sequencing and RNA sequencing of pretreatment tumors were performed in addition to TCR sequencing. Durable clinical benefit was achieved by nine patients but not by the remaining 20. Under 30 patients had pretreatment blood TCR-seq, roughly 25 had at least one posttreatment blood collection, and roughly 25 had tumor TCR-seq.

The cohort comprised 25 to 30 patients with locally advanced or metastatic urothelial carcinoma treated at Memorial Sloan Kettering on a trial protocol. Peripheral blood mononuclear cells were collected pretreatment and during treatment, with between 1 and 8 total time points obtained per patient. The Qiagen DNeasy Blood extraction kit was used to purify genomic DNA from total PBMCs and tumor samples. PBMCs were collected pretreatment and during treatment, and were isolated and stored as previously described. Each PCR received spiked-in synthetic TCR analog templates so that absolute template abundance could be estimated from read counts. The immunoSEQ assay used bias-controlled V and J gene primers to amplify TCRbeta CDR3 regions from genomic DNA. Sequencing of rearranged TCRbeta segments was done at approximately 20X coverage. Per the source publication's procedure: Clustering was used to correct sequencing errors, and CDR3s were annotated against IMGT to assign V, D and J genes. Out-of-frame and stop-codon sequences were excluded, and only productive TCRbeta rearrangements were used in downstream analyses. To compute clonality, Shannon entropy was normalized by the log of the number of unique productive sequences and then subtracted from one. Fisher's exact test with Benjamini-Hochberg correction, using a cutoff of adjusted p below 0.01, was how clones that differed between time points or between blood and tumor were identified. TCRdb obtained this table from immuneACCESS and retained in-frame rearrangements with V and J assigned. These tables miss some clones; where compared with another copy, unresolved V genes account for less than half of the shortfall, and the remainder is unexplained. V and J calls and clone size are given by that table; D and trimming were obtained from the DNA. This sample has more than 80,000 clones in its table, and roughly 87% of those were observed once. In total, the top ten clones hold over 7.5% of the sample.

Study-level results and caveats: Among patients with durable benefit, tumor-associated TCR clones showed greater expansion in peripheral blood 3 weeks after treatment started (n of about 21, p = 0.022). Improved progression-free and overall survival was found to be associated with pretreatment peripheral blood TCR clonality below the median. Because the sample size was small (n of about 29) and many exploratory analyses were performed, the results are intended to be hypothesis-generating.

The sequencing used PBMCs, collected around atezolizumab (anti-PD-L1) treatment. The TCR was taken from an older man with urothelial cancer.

The CDR3 region: CASSSGPGYEQYF. The bases read TGCGCCAGCAGTAGCGGGCCGGGCTACGAGCAGTACTTC. Rearrangement joined TRBV5-1 to TRBJ2-7, with 7 bases aligning to TRBD2. The CDR3 goes from the cysteine to the phenylalanine over 13 residues. Just CDR3 DNA is preserved here, 39 bases in frame from base 1. CDR1 and CDR2 are read off the germline V gene as SGHRS and YFSETQ. Ends trimmed: V by 5 bases, J by 3 bases; bases unmatched to a gene: 5.